What follows are 20 T cell receptor beta chains derived from one specimen sequenced in a study of T cell changes during pregnancy in multiple sclerosis. This table comes from immunoSEQ multiplex PCR, and its TCRdb copy is limited to in-frame clones, with some not included. The data hold 40,000 to 50,000 clones, with around 93% observed a single time. The specimen was CD8+ T cells from peripheral blood mononuclear cells, collected in the third trimester of pregnancy. These receptor sequences come from a female donor with multiple sclerosis, enrolled in a pregnancy study.

The rearrangement links TRBV9 to TRBJ2-7; D might be TRBD2 (5 bases). There are 14 residues in the CDR3. The V end lost 0 bases, the J end lost 8 bases, and 15 bases lay between the germline ends. Germline CDR1 SGDLS, CDR2 YYNGEE. This chain's CDR3 is CASSVEWTSPKQYF. The CDR3 nucleotides are TGTGCCAGCAGCGTAGAGTGGACTTCCCCTAAGCAGTACTTC.

V usage is TRBV9 and J usage is TRBJ2-1; the D is unclear. The length of the CDR3 is 15 residues. Trimming removed 0 bases from V and 3 bases from J, with 10 bases in between. The germline gives CDR1 SGDLS, CDR2 YYNGEE. The CDR3 nucleotides read TGTGCCAGCAGCGTAGACGGTAGTGGCTACAATGAGCAGTTCTTC. It translates to CASSVDGSGYNEQFF.

This chain joins TRBV9 and TRBJ2-1; D possibly corresponds to TRBD2 (6 bases). This CDR3 comprises 14 residues. Germline V lookup: CDR1 SGDLS, CDR2 YYNGEE. V was cut by 1 base and J by 8 bases, with 13 bases left in between. The CDR3: CASSVWNRRDEQFF. CDR3 nucleotide sequence: TGTGCCAGCAGCGTATGGAATAGGAGGGATGAGCAGTTCTTC.

The chain couples TRBV27 to TRBJ1-2; D is perhaps TRBD1 (6 bases). The germline V gene has CDR1 MNHEY and CDR2 SMNVEV (reference sequence). Trimming stripped 6 bases from V and 4 bases from J, with 18 bases between. The CDR3 runs 15 residues. The CDR3 DNA is TGTGCCAGCAGAGGGGCCCCAGGGGTCGGCTATGGCTACACCTTC. Protein product: CASRGAPGVGYGYTF.

The rearrangement joins TRBV28 to TRBJ2-3; D is uncertain. The CDR3 runs to 14 residues. CDR1 is MDHEN and CDR2 is SYDVKM in the germline V gene. Deletions cut 3 bases from V and 8 bases from J, with 15 bases between. As DNA, the CDR3 is TGTGCCAGCAGTTTGAGGCAGAAGCGTGGTACGCAGTATTTT. Encoded protein: CASSLRQKRGTQYF.

V is TRBV29-1 and J is TRBJ2-7; 7 bases agree with TRBD1. The CDR3 length is 13 residues. Germline V gives CDR1 SQVTM, CDR2 ANQGSEA. V shed 6 bases and J 0 bases; nucleotides not matched to a gene: 5. CDR3 loop: CSVSGTVSYEQYF. In DNA, the CDR3 is TGCAGCGTCTCCGGGACAGTCTCCTACGAGCAGTACTTC.

The chain has TRBV6-1 and TRBJ2-3; 7 bases fit TRBD1. CDR3 length: 13 amino acids. In germline, CDR1 is MNHNS, CDR2 SASEGT. Trimming at V came to 8 bases and at J to 0 bases, leaving 2 bases not matched to a gene. For the CDR3, the DNA is TGTGCCAGCGGCAGGGGGAGCACAGATACGCAGTATTTT. Protein product: CASGRGSTDTQYF.

The rearrangement links TRBV5-1 to TRBJ2-7, with TRBD1 matching 7 bases. Per germline, CDR1 SGHRS and CDR2 YFSETQ. This CDR3 is 15 amino acids long. The V segment lost 4 bases and the J segment 3 bases; nucleotides outside the gene matches: 10. The CDR3 is CASSDSPGQSYEQYF. In DNA, the CDR3 is TGCGCCAGCAGCGATTCACCGGGACAGAGCTACGAGCAGTACTTC.

This chain joins TRBV9 and TRBJ1-1; D remains ambiguous. The V end was cut by 0 bases, the J end by 1 base, with 7 bases between. Looked up from germline, CDR1 is SGDLS and CDR2 is YYNGEE. This CDR3 has 14 residues. Here the CDR3 DNA reads TGTGCCAGCAGCGTAGGACAAGGGAACACTGAAGCTTTCTTT. This gives the protein CASSVGQGNTEAFF.

This clone was seen once. V gene TRBV6-1 combines with J gene TRBJ1-4; D is perhaps TRBD1 (5 bases). CDR3 length: 14 residues. Germline V lookup: CDR1 MNHNS, CDR2 SASEGT. Trimming removed 7 bases from V and 4 bases from J, with 13 bases in between. The CDR3 nucleotides are TGTGCCAGCAAGGAGGGACCTTTTAATGAAAAACTGTTTTTT. Its protein is CASKEGPFNEKLFF.

The V call is TRBV5-6, the J call TRBJ1-1; D may be TRBD1 (6 bases). The CDR3 contains 16 residues. Trimming shortened V by 4 bases and J by 4 bases, and 20 bases separated the two germline ends. Germline CDR1 reads SGHDT; CDR2 reads YYEEEE. The DNA of the CDR3 is TGTGCCAGCAGCCCCAGACAGGTTCCCCTGGGCACTGAAGCTTTCTTT. This sequence encodes CASSPRQVPLGTEAFF.

The chain employs TRBV5-1 and TRBJ2-7, with a tentative D call TRBD1 (5 bases). The V gene lost 0 bases and the J gene lost 0 bases, with 10 bases spanning the gap. The germline V gene encodes CDR1 SGHRS and CDR2 YFSETQ. This CDR3 is built from 15 residues. The CDR3 nucleotides are TGCGCCAGCAGCTTGGTACCAGGGTCCTCCTACGAGCAGTACTTC. Its protein is CASSLVPGSSYEQYF.

V usage is TRBV27 and J usage is TRBJ2-7; D not certain. Trimming shortened V by 0 bases and J by 1 base, and 7 bases separated the two germline ends. The CDR3 spans 14 residues. Germline V gene lookup returns CDR1 MNHEY and CDR2 SMNVEV (reference sequence). The CDR3 loop is CASSLSYPSYEQYF. CDR3 sequence (DNA): TGTGCCAGCAGTTTATCCTACCCATCCTACGAGCAGTACTTC.

The chain links TRBV19 to TRBJ2-7, with 10 bases that match TRBD2. Losses at the gene ends were 5 bases for V and 3 bases for J; bases not matched to a gene: 7. Germline V CDR1 and CDR2: LNHDA, SQIVND (reference sequence). This CDR3 has 15 residues. The CDR3 region is CASSPRTSGDYEQYF. CDR3 sequence (DNA): TGTGCCAGTAGTCCCCGGACTAGCGGAGACTACGAGCAGTACTTC. The variable domain in full, completed from reference TRBV19 and TRBJ2-7, reads DGGITQSPKYLFRKEGQNVTLSCEQNLNHDAMYWYRQDPGQGLRLIYYSQIVNDFQKGDIAEGYSVSREKKESFPLTVTSAQKNPTAFYLCASSPRTSGDYEQYFGPGTRLTVT.

V gene TRBV19 combines with J gene TRBJ2-1, with TRBD2 identical over 12 bases. The CDR3 covers 14 residues. V lost 7 bases to trimming and J lost 6 bases; unmatched junction nucleotides: 4. The germline CDR1 and CDR2 sequences are LNHDA and SQIVND (reference sequence). The CDR3 bases are TGTGCCAGTAAGACTAGCGGGAGCCCCAATGAGCAGTTCTTC. Translation gives CASKTSGSPNEQFF. The whole variable domain, remainder taken from reference TRBV19 and TRBJ2-1, is DGGITQSPKYLFRKEGQNVTLSCEQNLNHDAMYWYRQDPGQGLRLIYYSQIVNDFQKGDIAEGYSVSREKKESFPLTVTSAQKNPTAFYLCASKTSGSPNEQFFGPGTRLTVL.

The chain joins TRBV9 to TRBJ2-7; 9 nucleotides line up with TRBD2. The length of the CDR3 is 14 residues. Germline-derived CDR1 and CDR2 are SGDLS and YYNGEE. Losses at the gene ends were 3 bases for V and 4 bases for J; bases not matched to a gene: 5. As DNA, the CDR3 is TGTGCCAGCAGCGGGGGTAGCGGGAGATACGAGCAGTACTTC. Translation: CASSGGSGRYEQYF.

J is TRBJ2-7 and V is TRBV27, with TRBD2 matching 8 bases. The CDR3 extends over 15 amino acids. Germline V gene data show CDR1 as MNHEY and CDR2 as SMNVEV (reference sequence). Trimming at V came to 4 bases and at J to 0 bases, leaving 5 bases not matched to a gene. The CDR3 DNA reads TGTGCCAGCAGTTACGGGAGGGGGGGCTCCTACGAGCAGTACTTC. Translation gives CASSYGRGGSYEQYF.

This sequence joins TRBV5-6 and TRBJ2-1, with 7 bases lining up with TRBD1. The CDR3 runs to 14 residues. CDR1 is SGHDT, CDR2 YYEEEE, per germline. After removal of 2 bases from V and 7 bases from J, the junction contained 6 bases not matched to a gene. In DNA, the CDR3 is TGTGCCAGCAGCTTCACGGACAGGAGAAATGAGCAGTTCTTC. It yields the protein CASSFTDRRNEQFF. Complete variable domain (other parts from reference TRBV5-6 and TRBJ2-1): DAGVTQSPTHLIKTRGQQVTLRCSPKSGHDTVSWYQQALGQGPQFIFQYYEEEERQRGNFPDRFSGHQFPNYSSELNVNALLLGDSALYLCASSFTDRRNEQFFGPGTRLTVL.

The chain links TRBV27 to TRBJ2-3, with D tentatively TRBD2 (5 bases). Germline V gene sequence: CDR1 MNHEY, CDR2 SMNVEV (reference sequence). The CDR3 runs to 15 residues. The germline V and J ends were trimmed by 1 base and 6 bases, with 14 bases remaining between them. The CDR3 spells CASSLFGRALDTQYF. The CDR3 DNA reads TGTGCCAGCAGTTTATTTGGGCGGGCGCTGGATACGCAGTATTTT.

The genes are TRBV11-2 and TRBJ2-7; 13 bases agree with TRBD2. CDR1 and CDR2 from the germline V gene are SGHAT and FQNNGV. Germline trimming cut 1 base from V and 0 bases from J; bases unmatched to any gene: 6. This CDR3 is built from 18 residues. This chain's CDR3 is CASSLGLAGGPSSYEQYF. CDR3 bases: TGTGCCAGCAGCTTAGGACTAGCGGGAGGCCCGAGCTCCTACGAGCAGTACTTC.